Described below is a single T cell receptor (beta chain) sequence and its context. The antigen is not known. At one boundary the junction diverges from the germline segment, which might be a read error. RNA transcripts served as template for amplifying TCR beta CDR3 sequences. Amplification began with first-round RT-PCR using HTBI primers, then second-round multiplex PCR was performed. TCRdb fed the multiplex PCR reads into MiXCR, producing one record per CDR3 protein. This sample has 450,000 to 600,000 distinct CDR3 sequences, with under 40% found just once. The data were taken from a study of Graves' ophthalmopathy and Graves' hyperthyroidism. Findings and limits, study-wide: Blood samples also showed most expanded thyroid clonotypes exceeding 0.001 frequency.

There are 17 residues in the CDR3. Looked up from germline, CDR1 is SEHNR and CDR2 is FQNEAQ (reference sequence). Hyperthyroidism cases were recent diagnoses of under 2 months' duration in people aged 18 to 65. Exclusion applied to patients with other autoimmune diseases, uncontrolled infections, pregnancy or lactation. Clinical symptoms and serum thyroxine were used for diagnosis; TRAb, thyroid ultrasound and orbital computed tomography were also relied on. This chain connects TRBV7-9 to TRBJ1-1, with 7 positions matching TRBD1. The sequence derives from an adult man with Graves' hyperthyroidism. Sequenced sample: peripheral blood or thyroid tissue (not recorded which). For the CDR3, the DNA is TGCGCCAGCAGCCAAGCCCCCACGGGACAGTTGAACACTGAAGCTCTCTTT. This translates into CASSQAPTGQLNTEALF.